This T cell receptor (beta chain) was profiled in a study of post-analysis software for immune sequencing data. cDNA libraries for TCR beta contained unique molecular identifiers. TCRdb called the PCR reads again in MiXCR, with one record for every CDR3 protein. The table has under 200,000 distinct CDR3 sequences, roughly 40% seen once. The sample was blood, taken after autologous hematopoietic stem cell transplantation. This receptor was taken from a girl between 5 and 17 years old with multiple sclerosis.

The CDR3 sequence: CASSVDPVFGGKETQYF. In DNA form, the CDR3 reads TGTGCCAGCAGCGTAGACCCCGTTTTTGGGGGCAAAGAGACCCAGTACTTC. The chain has TRBV9 and TRBJ2-5; maybe TRBD1 (6 bases). Per the germline V gene, CDR1 is SGDLS and CDR2 is YYNGEE. Trimming removed 0 bases from V and 3 bases from J, with 18 bases in between. This CDR3 has 17 residues.